The next 22 T cell receptor beta chains were all read from a single sample in a study of shared clonotypes between healthy human individuals. Here immunoSEQ multiplex PCR was the method, and the copy in TCRdb shows in-frame clones only, minus some. The data contain approximately 2,000,000 clones, just under 95% of them singletons. Material for sequencing was naive CD4+ T cells from PBMCs. Specified subset: CD45RA+ positively selected. The source is a man between 18 and 35 years old in good health. Some clones in this sample may be carry-over from other donors' samples.

V is TRBV27 and J is TRBJ2-2; perhaps D is TRBD1 or TRBD2 (6 bases each). V dropped 8 bases and J dropped 5 bases, with 15 bases sitting between them. CDR1 and CDR2 (germline): MNHEY, SMNVEV (reference sequence). This CDR3 contains 14 residues. The CDR3 DNA follows: TGTGCCAGCGGGGATGGGGGGCGGACCGGGGAGCTGTTTTTT. Encoded protein: CASGDGGRTGELFF.

V is TRBV19 and J is TRBJ1-1; 7 bases match TRBD1. The CDR3 covers 14 residues. With 7 bases clipped from V and 3 bases from J, the junction kept 8 bases outside the gene matches. Germline CDR1 is LNHDA and CDR2 is SQIVND (reference sequence). DNA for the CDR3: TGTGCCAGTACCGTGGAGGGGGCGTACACTGAAGCTTTCTTT. Its protein is CASTVEGAYTEAFF.

The chain joins TRBV5-1 to TRBJ1-2, with D possibly TRBD1 on 5 matching bases. V lost 1 base and J lost 6, with 13 bases in between. The CDR3 loop spans 14 amino acids. Germline-derived CDR1 and CDR2 are SGHRS and YFSETQ. CDR3 sequence: CASSLMGVLDGYTF. The CDR3 DNA sequence: TGCGCCAGCAGCTTGATGGGGGTCTTAGATGGCTACACCTTC.

V is TRBV12-5 and J is TRBJ1-2; D may be TRBD1 (5 bases). CDR3 length equals 14 residues. Trimming pared 1 base from V and 3 bases from J, leaving 9 bases between. Germline CDR1 is LGHNT and CDR2 is FRNRAP. CDR3 sequence reads: CASGLEGPYYGYTF. The CDR3 DNA reads as TGTGCTAGTGGTTTGGAGGGACCGTACTATGGCTACACCTTC. The complete variable domain, with remaining parts taken from reference TRBV12-5 and TRBJ1-2, reads DARVTQTPRHKVTEMGQEVTMRCQPILGHNTVFWYRQTMMQGLELLAYFRNRAPLDDSGMPKDRFSAEMPDATLATLKIQPSEPRDSAVYFCASGLEGPYYGYTFGSGTRLTVV.

V and J are TRBV19 and TRBJ2-1, with no clear D. Germline CDR1 reads LNHDA; CDR2 reads SQIVND (reference sequence). With 3 bases removed from V and 8 bases from J, the gap between germline ends came to 11 bases. CDR3 size: 13 residues. Here the CDR3 reads CASSMDPGYEQFF. The DNA of the CDR3 is TGTGCCAGTAGTATGGATCCTGGCTATGAGCAGTTCTTC.

The chain recombines TRBV28 with TRBJ2-7, with unresolved D. Trimming stripped 3 bases from V and 2 bases from J, with 14 bases between. The germline V gene encodes CDR1 MDHEN and CDR2 SYDVKM. The CDR3 totals 15 residues. CDR3 protein: CASSFVSGYTYEQYF. DNA of the CDR3: TGTGCCAGCAGTTTTGTGTCAGGCTATACCTACGAGCAGTACTTC.

This CDR3 reads CASSEAGVGEGAMAGANVLTF. CDR3 in DNA: TGTGCCAGCAGTGAAGCGGGAGTCGGGGAGGGGGCGATGGCTGGGGCCAACGTCCTGACTTTC. The V and J genes are TRBV6-1 and TRBJ2-6; D tentatively fits TRBD1 or TRBD2 (7 bases each). From germline, CDR1 is MNHNS and CDR2 SASEGT. Trimming took off 0 bases at V and 2 bases at J, with 23 bases between the two ends. The length of the CDR3 is 21 residues.

There are a few counts of this clone. The chain joins TRBV5-4 to TRBJ1-1, with a weak D call TRBD1 (5 bases). This CDR3 is built from 16 residues. The germline V gene encodes CDR1 SGHNT and CDR2 YYREEE (reference sequence). V was trimmed by 4 bases and J by 3 bases, leaving 19 bases between them. The CDR3 DNA reads TGTGCCAGCAGCCCGGGAGGTGGGGAAGGGGACACTGAAGCTTTCTTT. This encodes CASSPGGGEGDTEAFF.

V is TRBV6-5 and J is TRBJ2-7, with 9 nucleotides matching TRBD1. Germline-derived CDR1 and CDR2 are MNHEY and SVGAGI. J was trimmed by 2 bases and V by 1 base; bases with no gene match: 0. The CDR3 covers 14 residues. The CDR3 is CASSYYRGPYEQYF. CDR3 bases: TGTGCCAGCAGTTACTACAGGGGGCCCTACGAGCAGTACTTC.

V and J are TRBV2 and TRBJ1-1; weak D call: TRBD1 (6 bases). Trimming took 7 bases from V and 1 from J, leaving 10 bases between them. The CDR3 sequence is 13 residues long. Looked up from germline, CDR1 is SNHLY and CDR2 is FYNNEI. The CDR3 DNA reads TGTGCCAGCACCGGACAGAGGAACACTGAAGCTTTCTTT. It encodes CASTGQRNTEAFF.

The rearrangement joins TRBV28 to TRBJ2-7, with D perhaps TRBD1 or TRBD2 (5 bases each). V shed 8 bases and J shed 0 bases, with 11 bases lying between them. The CDR3 has 13 residues. From germline, CDR1 is MDHEN and CDR2 SYDVKM. Written as DNA, the CDR3 is TGTGCCAGCCGGGGCAGCCGCTCCTACGAGCAGTACTTC. This gives the protein CASRGSRSYEQYF.

J is TRBJ1-5 and V is TRBV19; 8 bases match TRBD1. Germline V gene sequence: CDR1 LNHDA, CDR2 SQIVND (reference sequence). The V segment lost 4 bases and the J segment 2 bases; nucleotides outside the gene matches: 10. The CDR3 has 17 residues. CDR3: CASSTLSRGLGNQPQHF. The CDR3 bases are TGTGCCAGTAGTACGCTCAGCAGGGGGCTTGGCAATCAGCCCCAGCATTTT.

As for this clone: This CDR3 is also generated by other DNA sequences in the sample. The chain recombines TRBV18 with TRBJ1-5, with D possibly being TRBD1 (5 bases). The V gene's germline CDR1 is KGHSH and CDR2 LQKENI. The CDR3 is 14 residues long. The V gene lost 3 bases and the J gene lost 3 bases, with 9 bases spanning the gap. The CDR3: CASSPSRDNQPQHF. DNA of the CDR3: TGTGCCAGCTCACCCAGCAGGGACAATCAGCCCCAGCATTTT.

This rearrangement joins TRBV11-2 to TRBJ2-7; 8 bases match TRBD1. The V gene end was trimmed by 5 bases and the J gene end by 6 bases; junction bases not matched to a gene: 9. Germline lookup yields CDR1 SGHAT and CDR2 FQNNGV. The CDR3 extends over 14 amino acids. CDR3 sequence (DNA): TGTGCCAGCAGCAGCAGGGGGCAGTTGAGCGAGCAGTACTTC. It encodes CASSSRGQLSEQYF.

This chain joins TRBV29-1 and TRBJ2-1; 7 nucleotides align to TRBD1. Germline V gene lookup returns CDR1 SQVTM and CDR2 ANQGSEA. The CDR3 loop spans 15 amino acids. V shed 7 bases, J shed 3 bases, and the junction held 12 bases outside the gene matches. CDR3 sequence reads: CSALGQPNLYNEQFF. Written as DNA, the CDR3 is TGCAGCGCCCTGGGACAGCCTAACCTCTACAATGAGCAGTTCTTC.

The rearrangement joins TRBV7-3 to TRBJ2-1, with D possibly being TRBD1 (6 bases). Trimming left V 4 bases short and J 7 bases short, with 20 bases between. The CDR3 sequence is 16 residues long. The germline V gene has CDR1 SGHTA and CDR2 FQGTGA. The CDR3 coding sequence is TGTGCCAGCAGCTCTACTGAAGGGACAATCAGTAATGAGCAGTTCTTC. Protein sequence: CASSSTEGTISNEQFF.

Turning to this clone: The sample contains more than one DNA sequence encoding this CDR3. This rearrangement joins TRBV6-6 to TRBJ2-7; 7 bases are a match to TRBD2. The CDR3 covers 13 residues. In germline, CDR1 is MNHNY, CDR2 SVGAGI (reference sequence). Trimming cost V 1 base and J 6 bases; bases outside gene matches: 3. CDR3 DNA: TGTGCCAGCAGTTACTTGACGGGGGGCGAGCAGTACTTC. Translation gives CASSYLTGGEQYF.

The V and J genes are TRBV7-9 and TRBJ2-6; TRBD1 matches 9 bases. The CDR3 spans 17 residues. Germline CDR1 is SEHNR and CDR2 is FQNEAQ (reference sequence). V was clipped by 1 base and J by 3 bases; unmatched bases: 4. The CDR3 DNA sequence: TGTGCCAGCAGCTTAGACAGGGGGCTGGGTGGGGCCAACGTCCTGACTTTC. Its protein product is CASSLDRGLGGANVLTF.

The chain carries TRBV19 and TRBJ1-1; possible D gene TRBD1, 5 bases. The germline gives CDR1 LNHDA, CDR2 SQIVND (reference sequence). V was trimmed by 3 bases and J by 8 bases, leaving 13 bases between them. The CDR3 sequence is 13 residues long. In DNA, the CDR3 is TGTGCCAGTAGTATCAACGCGGGGGGAGAAGCTTTCTTT. It is translated as CASSINAGGEAFF.

V gene TRBV2 combines with J gene TRBJ2-5; D might be TRBD1 (6 bases). The CDR3 runs to 16 residues. The germline V and J ends were trimmed by 10 bases and 4 bases, with 25 bases remaining between them. The V gene's germline CDR1 is SNHLY and CDR2 FYNNEI. DNA of the CDR3: TGTGCCACCCGACGCAGTGGGCAGAGGGGGAGAGAGACCCAGTACTTC. Residues: CATRRSGQRGRETQYF.

The V and J genes are TRBV4-1 and TRBJ1-1; tentative D call: TRBD1 (5 bases). The CDR3 consists of 15 residues. The V end lost 5 bases, the J end lost 7 bases, and 20 bases lay between the germline ends. Germline CDR1 and CDR2: MGHRA and YSYEKL. CDR3 nucleotide sequence: TGCGCCAGCAGCTTCGGGACCCAACGAACGGTTGAAGCTTTCTTT. This sequence encodes CASSFGTQRTVEAFF.

The V and J genes are TRBV15 and TRBJ1-2; no clear D gene. This CDR3 is 15 amino acids long. Germline V gene sequence: CDR1 LNHNV, CDR2 YYDKDF (reference sequence). Trimming pared 0 bases from V and 0 bases from J, leaving 8 bases between. CDR3: CATSRDTSSNYGYTF. CDR3 coding DNA: TGTGCCACCAGCAGAGACACGTCCTCTAACTATGGCTACACCTTC.